These 3 T cell receptor beta chains originate from one sample sequenced in a study of blood T cell repertoires in COVID-19. Repertoires were generated with immunoSEQ multiplex PCR, while TCRdb's copy carries only in-frame clones and drops some. The repertoire holds fewer than 80,000 clones, with 88% as singletons. The sequencing sample was made of peripheral blood. Receptors originate from a human donor in a cohort sampled during active COVID-19.

This clone was seen only once. V and J are TRBV27 and TRBJ2-7; 13 bases fit TRBD2. There are 15 residues in the CDR3. The trim removed 5 bases at V and 4 bases at J, leaving 5 bases unmatched. Germline loops: CDR1 MNHEY, CDR2 SMNVEV (reference sequence). DNA for the CDR3: TGTGCCAGCAGTCCAGGACTAGCGGGAGTATACGAGCAGTACTTC. As protein: CASSPGLAGVYEQYF.

The CDR3 protein is CASRDRVYEQYF. The CDR3 nucleotides are TGTGCCAGCAGAGACAGGGTTTACGAGCAGTACTTC. The V and J genes are TRBV6-5 and TRBJ2-7; 7 nucleotides align to TRBD1. J gave up 4 bases and V 6 bases, and 3 bases lay outside the gene matches. CDR3 length: 12 residues. CDR1 is MNHEY, CDR2 SVGAGI, per germline.

This chain links TRBV28 with TRBJ2-1, with TRBD2 as a possible D gene (6 bases). CDR1 MDHEN and CDR2 SYDVKM come from the germline V gene. This CDR3 has 15 residues. V was trimmed by 2 bases and J by 6 bases, leaving 14 bases between them. CDR3 in amino acids: CASSLGGLGRNEQFF. CDR3 nucleotide sequence: TGTGCCAGCAGTTTAGGAGGGCTGGGGCGCAATGAGCAGTTCTTC.